A selection of T cell receptor beta chains follows, all from one sample in a study of T cell clonotyping in hematopoietic cell transplantation. Profiling relied on immunoSEQ multiplex PCR, and the TCRdb table lists in-frame clones only, not all of them. The sample contains 70,000 or so clones, approximately 94% of which appear only once. Sequencing was carried out using peripheral blood mononuclear cells. The receptor source for this set is a man aged 45-65 years in good health. Some clones in this sample may be carry-over from other donors' samples. Both conserved end residues are part of each CDR3. The D gene is left open where the match is weak. The size entry is marked missing in some rows and otherwise reads once, few, many or a size class.

>TRBV29-1|-|TRBJ1-2|-
CSVEDITERGYTF
TGCAGCGTTGAAGATATAACTGAGCGTGGCTACACCTTC
>TRBV7-8|-|TRBJ1-6|-
CASSPNRDAYNSPLHF
TGTGCCAGCAGCCCCAACCGGGACGCCTATAATTCACCCCTCCACTTT
>TRBV7-2|-|TRBJ2-6|once
CASSRSSGANVLTF
TGTGCCAGCAGCCGCAGCTCTGGGGCCAACGTCCTGACTTTC
>TRBV5-1|-|TRBJ2-1|-
CASSLNSMGNEQFF
TGCGCCAGCAGCTTGAACTCCATGGGCAATGAGCAGTTCTTC
>TRBV5-4|TRBD2|TRBJ2-7|-
CASSLRTSGASYEQYF
TGTGCCAGCAGCTTACGGACTAGCGGGGCCTCCTACGAGCAGTACTTC
>TRBV7-2|-|TRBJ2-1|-
CASSLELVGGQFF
TGTGCCAGCAGCTTAGAACTAGTGGGAGGGCAGTTCTTC
>TRBV7-3|-|TRBJ1-1|-
CASSVGPNTEAFF
TGTGCCAGCAGTGTAGGGCCGAACACTGAAGCTTTCTTT
>TRBV6-1|-|TRBJ1-1|-
CASRPGTPTTEAFF
TGTGCCAGCAGGCCCGGGACCCCGACCACTGAAGCTTTCTTT
>TRBV30|-|TRBJ1-5|-
CAWSEDSNQPQHF
TGTGCCTGGAGTGAGGATAGCAATCAGCCCCAGCATTTT
>TRBV5-4|-|TRBJ2-3|once
CASSPATGTDTQYF
TGTGCCAGCTCACCGGCTACAGGCACAGATACGCAGTATTTT
>TRBV7-6|TRBD2|TRBJ2-3|-
CASSLEASGTTMFTQYF
TGTGCCAGCAGCCTAGAGGCCAGCGGGACGACGATGTTTACGCAGTATTTT
>TRBV19|-|TRBJ1-1|-
CASSIVGRGNTEAFF
TGTGCCAGTAGTATTGTTGGCAGGGGGAACACTGAAGCTTTCTTT
>TRBV25-1|TRBD1|TRBJ1-5|-
CASSDIRDRGNQPQHF
TGTGCCAGCAGTGATATTCGGGACAGGGGCAATCAGCCCCAGCATTTT
>TRBV19|-|TRBJ1-1|-
CASAQQGLHTEAFF
TGTGCCAGTGCTCAACAGGGATTACACACTGAAGCTTTCTTT
>TRBV5-1|-|TRBJ2-5|few
CASSLVGGGTQETQYF
TGCGCCAGCAGCTTGGTAGGGGGAGGGACTCAAGAGACCCAGTACTTC
>TRBV5-8|-|TRBJ1-5|-
CASSLNAGPFFPQHF
TGTGCCAGCAGCTTGAACGCAGGGCCATTTTTCCCCCAGCATTTT
>TRBV11-3|-|TRBJ2-3|-
CASSSSGPDTQYF
TGTGCCAGCAGCTCGTCAGGGCCAGATACGCAGTATTTT
>TRBV6-1|TRBD1|TRBJ1-6|-
CASSEALQGQGLVSYNSPLHF
TGTGCCAGCAGTGAAGCGCTTCAGGGACAGGGGTTAGTCTCCTATAATTCACCCCTCCACTTT
>TRBV5-1|-|TRBJ2-5|-
CASSWGQETQYF
TGCGCCAGCAGCTGGGGCCAAGAGACCCAGTACTTC
>TRBV4-1|-|TRBJ2-2|-
CASSQDELSNTGELFF
TGCGCCAGCAGCCAAGATGAACTATCGAACACCGGGGAGCTGTTTTTT
>TRBV7-8|-|TRBJ1-5|-
CASSLNGAQPQHF
TGTGCCAGCAGCTTAAATGGGGCTCAGCCCCAGCATTTT
>TRBV19|-|TRBJ2-5|-
CASSREFPEETQYF
TGTGCCAGTAGCCGGGAGTTCCCCGAAGAGACCCAGTACTTC
>TRBV28|-|TRBJ1-3|-
CASSLFGTPSSSGNTIYF
TGTGCCAGCAGTCTTTTCGGGACACCCTCAAGCTCTGGAAACACCATATATTTT
>TRBV6-5|TRBD1|TRBJ1-1|-
CASRRQGAEAFF
TGTGCCAGCAGAAGACAGGGGGCTGAAGCTTTCTTT
>TRBV7-2|-|TRBJ2-2|-
CASSLYGTGELFF
TGTGCCAGCAGCTTATACGGTACCGGGGAGCTGTTTTTT
>TRBV10-3|TRBD2|TRBJ2-5|-
CAISAMTSAQETQYF
TGTGCCATCAGTGCTATGACTAGCGCCCAAGAGACCCAGTACTTC
>TRBV6-6|TRBD2|TRBJ2-7|-
CASRALAVVDEQYF
TGTGCCAGCAGGGCTCTAGCGGTTGTCGACGAGCAGTACTTC
>TRBV5-4|TRBD2|TRBJ2-7|-
CASSGGLAGENSYEQYF
TGTGCCAGCAGCGGGGGACTAGCGGGTGAAAACTCCTACGAGCAGTACTTC
>TRBV9|-|TRBJ1-6|once
CASAQGGRGNSPLHF
TGTGCCAGCGCTCAAGGGGGGCGCGGCAATTCACCCCTCCACTTT
>TRBV14|TRBD2|TRBJ2-1|-
CASSQDGRRAGPYNEQFF
TGTGCCAGCAGCCAAGACGGGAGGCGAGCGGGGCCCTACAATGAGCAGTTCTTC
>TRBV10-3|-|TRBJ1-2|-
CAIREGPGRNYGYTF
TGTGCCATCAGGGAGGGGCCGGGTCGGAACTATGGCTACACCTTC
>TRBV7-6|-|TRBJ2-1|-
CASIDRSGSYNEQFF
TGTGCCAGCATCGACCGTTCGGGTTCCTACAATGAGCAGTTCTTC
>TRBV7-9|-|TRBJ1-2|-
CASSFGNRVDYGYTF
TGTGCCAGCAGCTTCGGAAACAGGGTTGACTATGGCTACACCTTC